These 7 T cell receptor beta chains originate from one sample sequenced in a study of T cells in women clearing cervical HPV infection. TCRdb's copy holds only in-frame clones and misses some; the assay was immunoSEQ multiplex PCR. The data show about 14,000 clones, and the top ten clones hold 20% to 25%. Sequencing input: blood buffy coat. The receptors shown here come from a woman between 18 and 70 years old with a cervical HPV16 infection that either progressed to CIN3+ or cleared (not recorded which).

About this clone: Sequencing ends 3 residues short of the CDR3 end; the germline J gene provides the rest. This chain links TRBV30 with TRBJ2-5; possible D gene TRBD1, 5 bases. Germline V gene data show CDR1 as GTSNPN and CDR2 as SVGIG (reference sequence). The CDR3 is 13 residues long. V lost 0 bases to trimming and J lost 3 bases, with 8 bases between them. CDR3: CAWSVGAKETQYF. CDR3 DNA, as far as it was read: TGTGCCTGGAGTGTTGGGGCCAAAGAGACC.

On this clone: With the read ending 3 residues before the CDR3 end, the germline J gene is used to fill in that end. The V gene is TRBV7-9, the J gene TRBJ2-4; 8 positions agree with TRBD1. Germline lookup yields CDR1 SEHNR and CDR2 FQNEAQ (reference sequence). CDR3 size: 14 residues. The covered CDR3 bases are TGTGCCAGCAGCGAGACAGGGGTCGACTATGGT. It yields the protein CASSETGVDYG. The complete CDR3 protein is CASSETGVDYGQYF.

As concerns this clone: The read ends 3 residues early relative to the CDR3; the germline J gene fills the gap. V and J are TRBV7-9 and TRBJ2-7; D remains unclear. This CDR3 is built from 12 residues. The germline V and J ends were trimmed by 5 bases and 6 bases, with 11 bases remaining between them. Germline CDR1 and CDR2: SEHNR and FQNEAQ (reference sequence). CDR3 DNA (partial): TGTGCCAGCAGCCTTAGTCTATCCGAG. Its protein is CASSLSLSE. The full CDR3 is CASSLSLSEQYF.

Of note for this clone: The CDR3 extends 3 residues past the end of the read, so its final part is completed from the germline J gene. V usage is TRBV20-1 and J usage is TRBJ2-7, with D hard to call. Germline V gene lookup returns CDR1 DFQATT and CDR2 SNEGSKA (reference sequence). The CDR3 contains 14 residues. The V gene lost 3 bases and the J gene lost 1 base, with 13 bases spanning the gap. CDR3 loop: CSARSGVLSYEQYF. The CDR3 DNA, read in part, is TGCAGTGCTAGGTCAGGAGTCCTTTCCTACGAG.

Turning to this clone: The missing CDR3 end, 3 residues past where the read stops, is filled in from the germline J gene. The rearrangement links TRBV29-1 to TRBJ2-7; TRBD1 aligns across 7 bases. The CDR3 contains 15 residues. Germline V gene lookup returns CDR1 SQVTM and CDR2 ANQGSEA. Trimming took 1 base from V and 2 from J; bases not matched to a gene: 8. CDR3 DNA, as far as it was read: TGCAGCGTTGAAGCCTCGGGACAGAGACCCTACGAG. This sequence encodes CSVEASGQRPYE. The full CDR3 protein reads CSVEASGQRPYEQYF.

This CDR3 is CASSIYQDRADYTF. The sequenced CDR3 bases are TGTGCCAGTAGTATCTACCAGGACAGGGCCGAC. The chain joins TRBV19 to TRBJ1-2; 8 bases align to TRBD1. The read is 3 residues too short to cover the CDR3 end, so that end is filled in from the germline J gene. Germline values: CDR1 LNHDA, CDR2 SQIVND (reference sequence). The CDR3 is made up of 14 amino acids. The variable domain in full, completed from reference TRBV19 and TRBJ1-2, reads DGGITQSPKYLFRKEGQNVTLSCEQNLNHDAMYWYRQDPGQGLRLIYYSQIVNDFQKGDIAEGYSVSREKKESFPLTVTSAQKNPTAFYLCASSIYQDRADYTFGSGTRLTVV.

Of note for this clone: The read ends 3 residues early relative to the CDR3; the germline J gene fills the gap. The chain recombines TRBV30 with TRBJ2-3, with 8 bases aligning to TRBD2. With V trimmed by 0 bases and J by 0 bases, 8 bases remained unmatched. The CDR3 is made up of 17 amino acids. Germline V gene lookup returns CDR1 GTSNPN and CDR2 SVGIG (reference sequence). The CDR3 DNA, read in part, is TGTGCCTGGAGTGTACGATACGGCGGGGGGAGCACAGATACG. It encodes CAWSVRYGGGSTDT. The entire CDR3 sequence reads CAWSVRYGGGSTDTQYF.